This T cell receptor beta chain was sequenced in a study of cytomegalovirus exposure and HLA in healthy donors. PCR employed 60 Vbeta and 13 Jbeta primers. In the original analysis: Among the unique TCR beta chains that a later analysis counted, about 79 million in all, roughly 10 million were shared. Libraries were prepared by immunoSEQ multiplex PCR; TCRdb keeps only in-frame clonotypes and omits some of them. That table furnishes V, J and clone size, whereas the DNA furnished D and trimming. The sample lists roughly 150,000 clones, 65% to 80% seen once, with roughly an eighth in the top ten. Whole-study findings and limits: Per published reports, the classifier diagnosed cytomegalovirus status with high specificity and sensitivity. TCR beta V- and J-gene trimming, according to a later analysis, was linked to a missense DCLRE1C variant.

CDR1 is ENHRY and CDR2 is SYGVKD in the germline V gene. Trimming cost V 4 bases and J 5 bases; bases outside gene matches: 2. CDR3 size: 14 residues. Healthy individuals who donated bone marrow served as the donors. This clone was detected a few times. The antigen is not known. The same CDR3 arises from other DNA sequences in this sample as well. Sample: PBMCs. The chain uses TRBV10-3 and TRBJ2-1; 10 bases fit TRBD2. This sequence was found in a man between 35 and 55 years old in good health and CMV-seropositive. CDR3 nucleotides: TGTGCCATCAGTGGGACTAGCGGAGACAATGAGCAGTTCTTC. It yields the protein CAISGTSGDNEQFF.